This T cell receptor (beta chain) is from a study of T cell responses to AZD1222 COVID-19 vaccine. Whole-study findings and limits: A mostly white British donor set with more females was recruited, and clonal diversity was possibly underestimated.

This table comes from immunoSEQ multiplex PCR, and its TCRdb copy is limited to in-frame clones, with some not included. Of approximately 99,000 clones listed, 91% are singletons. This clone appeared once. Its antigen is not known. This material consisted of peripheral blood, taken 28 days after the second AZD1222 dose. The sequence came from an adult who received the AZD1222 COVID-19 vaccine.

CDR3 region: CASSLTDGYSYNEQFF. DNA for the CDR3: TGTGCCAGCAGTTTAACCGACGGGTACTCCTACAATGAGCAGTTCTTC. The genes are TRBV27 and TRBJ2-1, with D hard to call. Germline V lookup: CDR1 MNHEY, CDR2 SMNVEV (reference sequence). This CDR3 is built from 16 residues. Trimming took off 2 bases at V and 0 bases at J, with 11 bases between the two ends.